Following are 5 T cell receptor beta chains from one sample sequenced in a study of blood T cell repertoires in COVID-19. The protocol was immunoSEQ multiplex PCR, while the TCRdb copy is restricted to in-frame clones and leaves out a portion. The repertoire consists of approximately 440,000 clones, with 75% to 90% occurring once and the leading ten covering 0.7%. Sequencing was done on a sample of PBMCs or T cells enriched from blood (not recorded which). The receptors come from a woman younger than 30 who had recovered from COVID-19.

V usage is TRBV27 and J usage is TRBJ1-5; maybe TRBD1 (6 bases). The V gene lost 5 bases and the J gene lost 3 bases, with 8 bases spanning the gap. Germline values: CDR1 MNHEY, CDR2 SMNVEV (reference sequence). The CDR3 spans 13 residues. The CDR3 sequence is CASSRTDNQPQHF. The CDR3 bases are TGTGCCAGCAGTCGGACAGACAATCAGCCCCAGCATTTT.

CDR3 region: CSVAGTALNTEAFF. CDR3 sequence (DNA): TGCAGCGTTGCAGGGACAGCGTTGAACACTGAAGCTTTCTTT. This rearrangement joins TRBV29-1 to TRBJ1-1, with 7 bases lining up with TRBD1. The germline V gene has CDR1 SQVTM and CDR2 ANQGSEA. The CDR3 loop spans 14 amino acids. V lost 4 bases to trimming and J lost 0 bases; unmatched junction nucleotides: 5.

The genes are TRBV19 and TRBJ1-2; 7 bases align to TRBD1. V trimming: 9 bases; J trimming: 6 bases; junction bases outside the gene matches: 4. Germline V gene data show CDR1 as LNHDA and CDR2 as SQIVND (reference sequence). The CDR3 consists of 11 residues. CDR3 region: CASGQADGYTF. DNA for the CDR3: TGTGCCAGCGGACAGGCTGATGGCTACACCTTC.

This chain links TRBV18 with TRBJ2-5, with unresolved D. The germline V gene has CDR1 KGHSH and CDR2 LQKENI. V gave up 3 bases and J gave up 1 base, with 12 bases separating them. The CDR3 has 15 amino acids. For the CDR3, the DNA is TGTGCCAGCTCACCCGCTAGTAGGCCCCAAGAGACCCAGTACTTC. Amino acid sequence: CASSPASRPQETQYF.

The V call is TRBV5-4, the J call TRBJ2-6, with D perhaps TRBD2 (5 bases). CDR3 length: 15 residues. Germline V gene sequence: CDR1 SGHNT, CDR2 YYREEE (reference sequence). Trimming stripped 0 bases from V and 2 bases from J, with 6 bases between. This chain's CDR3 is CASSLGGPGANVLTF. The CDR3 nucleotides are TGTGCCAGCAGCTTGGGCGGGCCTGGGGCCAACGTCCTGACTTTC.